This TCR beta chain originates from a study of control samples from healthy donors and cancer patients. Some clones are missing from TCRdb's copy, which holds only in-frame ones; the method was immunoSEQ multiplex PCR. The table shows approximately 230,000 clones, with around 80% occurring only once. Germline values: CDR1 ENHRY, CDR2 SYGVKD. Trimming removed 2 bases from V and 6 bases from J, with 20 bases in between. The CDR3 length is 18 residues. This TCR came from a woman aged 55 to 70 with lung cancer. The sample taken for sequencing was PBMCs. The V gene is TRBV10-3, the J gene TRBJ1-6, with TRBD1 as a possible D gene (6 bases). CDR3 amino acids: CAISEPRPSDRLNSPLHF. CDR3 DNA: TGTGCCATCAGTGAGCCGAGACCGTCAGACAGGCTTAATTCACCCCTCCACTTT.